The clone carrying this TCR beta chain was detected ten times or more. Amplification from RNA transcripts yielded the TCR beta CDR3 regions. RT-PCR in the first round used HTBI primers; a second-round multiplex PCR followed. TCRdb reprocessed the multiplex PCR reads with MiXCR, giving one entry per CDR3 protein. The repertoire holds hundreds of thousands of distinct CDR3 sequences, roughly 20% seen once, with around 6.5% in the top ten. These data originate in a study of Graves' ophthalmopathy and Graves' hyperthyroidism. This TCR came from a woman aged 18-29 years with stable Graves' hyperthyroidism. Some clones in this sample may be carry-over from other donors' samples. Sequenced sample: peripheral blood.

The CDR3: CASSWGGRDEQYF. The CDR3 DNA is TGTGCCAGCAGTTGGGGAGGGAGGGACGAGCAGTACTTC. J is TRBJ2-7 and V is TRBV28, with 7 bases identical to TRBD2. The CDR3 loop spans 13 amino acids. The germline V gene encodes CDR1 MDHEN and CDR2 SYDVKM. The ends lost 4 bases at V and 5 bases at J; junction bases unmatched: 5. Supplemented by reference TRBV28 and TRBJ2-7, the full variable domain reads DVKVTQSSRYLVKRTGEKVFLECVQDMDHENMFWYRQDPGLGLRLIYFSYDVKMKEKGDIPEGYSVSREKKERFSLILESASTNQTSMYLCASSWGGRDEQYFGPGTRLTVT.